These 5 T cell receptor beta chains originate from one sample sequenced in a study of shared clonotypes between healthy human individuals. Assay used: immunoSEQ multiplex PCR; TCRdb lists only in-frame clones, some missing. The table has some 1.4 million clones, roughly 96% seen once. The sample was naive CD4+ T cells sorted from blood. Noted subset: CD45RA+ positively selected. Receptors were obtained from a young man in good health.

A single count supports this clone. V and J are TRBV18 and TRBJ1-1, with 7 nucleotides matching TRBD1. The CDR3 is 15 amino acids. V lost 6 bases and J lost 1; bases outside the gene matches: 8. Germline V gene data show CDR1 as KGHSH and CDR2 as LQKENI. The CDR3 sequence is CASSVRDSWNTEAFF. The CDR3, as DNA: TGTGCCAGCTCTGTGCGGGACAGCTGGAACACTGAAGCTTTCTTT.

The CDR3 coding sequence is TGTGCCGTCACGACACAGAAATTAGAAACGAACACCGGGGAGCTGTTTTTT. Its translation: CAVTTQKLETNTGELFF. V is TRBV19 and J is TRBJ2-2; D is unclear. Between the trimmed V and J ends, which lost 11 bases and 0 bases, there was a span of 22 bases. The germline CDR1 and CDR2 sequences are LNHDA and SQIVND (reference sequence). The CDR3 is 17 residues long.

The J gene is TRBJ1-4, the V gene TRBV9; D is ambiguous. There are 13 residues in the CDR3. CDR1 is SGDLS and CDR2 is YYNGEE in the germline V gene. Trimming removed 7 bases at V and 8 bases at J, with 15 bases between. In DNA, the CDR3 is TGTGCCAGCTCGCGGACCTCGGAGGAAAAACTGTTTTTT. Its protein product is CASSRTSEEKLFF.

The chain employs TRBV5-4 and TRBJ2-4; D possibly matches TRBD1 or TRBD2 (6 bases each). The CDR3 sequence is 15 residues long. Deletions cut 0 bases from V and 16 bases from J, with 23 bases between. Germline V CDR1 and CDR2: SGHNT, YYREEE (reference sequence). CDR3 protein: CASSLAGGGGRAEYF. The CDR3 region has the DNA TGTGCCAGCAGCTTGGCTGGAGGGGGAGGTCGGGCTGAATACTTC.

The V and J genes are TRBV7-9 and TRBJ2-2; D perhaps matches TRBD2 (5 bases). The V end lost 4 bases, the J end lost 1 base, and 10 bases lay between the germline ends. Germline values: CDR1 SEHNR, CDR2 FQNEAQ (reference sequence). This CDR3 comprises 15 residues. CDR3 sequence (DNA): TGTGCCAGCAGCTCTTGGGAGCAGAACACCGGGGAGCTGTTTTTT. It specifies CASSSWEQNTGELFF.